Below, 32 T cell receptor beta chains from the same sample are listed, as sequenced in a study of blood T cell repertoires in COVID-19. Using immunoSEQ multiplex PCR, the repertoire was profiled, and TCRdb retains in-frame clones only, with some absent. Of about 140,000 clones in the sample, 75% to 90% were seen once. The sequencing input was PBMCs or T cells enriched from blood (not recorded which). These receptors were collected from a man between 60 and 70 years old who had recovered from COVID-19.

CDR3 in amino acids: CASSSKTGDYGYTF. As DNA, the CDR3 is TGTGCCAGCAGTTCTAAGACAGGGGACTATGGCTACACCTTC. This rearrangement joins TRBV5-5 to TRBJ1-2, with 8 bases identical to TRBD1. The CDR3 is 14 residues long. The junction had 6 bases not matched to a gene; V was cut back by 5 bases and J by 3 bases. Germline CDR1 reads SGHKS; CDR2 reads YYEKEE (reference sequence).

The J gene is TRBJ1-6, the V gene TRBV27, with 10 bases matching TRBD1. Germline V gene sequence: CDR1 MNHEY, CDR2 SMNVEV (reference sequence). The ends lost 5 bases at V and 7 bases at J; junction bases unmatched: 5. The CDR3 totals 15 residues. DNA of the CDR3: TGTGCCAGCAGTCCCCGGGACAGGGGAAATTCACCCCTCCACTTT. Translated, it gives CASSPRDRGNSPLHF.

This clone has just a few counts. This CDR3 reads CATGREWNEQFF. For the CDR3, the DNA is TGTGCCACCGGGCGGGAGTGGAATGAGCAGTTCTTC. V usage is TRBV18 and J usage is TRBJ2-1, with 7 bases lining up with TRBD2. This CDR3 spans 12 amino acids. The V and J ends lost 10 bases and 7 bases, in that order; junction bases with no gene match: 7. The germline V gene encodes CDR1 KGHSH and CDR2 LQKENI.

This chain uses TRBV15 with TRBJ1-2, with 7 bases aligning to TRBD1. CDR1 is LNHNV, CDR2 YYDKDF, per germline (reference sequence). The CDR3 covers 14 residues. Trimming at V came to 6 bases and at J to 7 bases, leaving 11 bases not matched to a gene. The CDR3 is CATRSGTAWGGYTF. The CDR3 coding sequence is TGTGCCACCAGATCCGGGACAGCCTGGGGTGGCTACACCTTC.

This chain joins TRBV7-2 and TRBJ2-2; TRBD2 aligns across 7 bases. Germline values: CDR1 SGHTA, CDR2 FQGNSA. The V and J ends lost 3 bases and 4 bases, in that order; junction bases with no gene match: 5. CDR3 length: 15 residues. The CDR3 spells CASSLTSRATGELFF. As DNA, the CDR3 is TGTGCCAGCAGCTTGACTAGCCGAGCCACCGGGGAGCTGTTTTTT.

CDR3 sequence reads: CASSLIKGPSTDTQYF. The CDR3 region has the DNA TGCGCCAGCAGCTTGATTAAGGGGCCGAGCACAGATACGCAGTATTTT. V is TRBV5-1 and J is TRBJ2-3; TRBD1 is a possible D gene (5 bases). Trimming left V 1 base short and J 0 bases short, with 12 bases between. Germline assignment: CDR1 SGHRS and CDR2 YFSETQ. The CDR3 runs to 16 residues.

The rearrangement uses TRBV28 and TRBJ1-5; possible D gene TRBD1, 6 bases. Germline V lookup: CDR1 MDHEN, CDR2 SYDVKM. V dropped 5 bases and J dropped 6 bases, with 17 bases sitting between them. CDR3 length equals 15 residues. The CDR3 sequence is CASSGGRAGSQPQHF. The CDR3, as DNA: TGTGCCAGCAGTGGGGGCAGGGCAGGGAGTCAGCCCCAGCATTTT.

V usage is TRBV12-3 or TRBV12-4 and J usage is TRBJ2-2, with D unresolved. Trimming removed 2 bases from V and 2 bases from J, with 3 bases in between. The CDR3 is 13 residues long. The CDR3 nucleotides read TGTGCCAGCAGTTTACAAAACACCGGGGAGCTGTTTTTT. It translates to CASSLQNTGELFF.

The chain recombines TRBV5-1 with TRBJ2-7; D unclear. This CDR3 region has 13 residues. V was cut by 0 bases and J by 3 bases, with 7 bases left in between. Germline-derived CDR1 and CDR2 are SGHRS and YFSETQ. The CDR3 DNA follows: TGCGCCAGCAGCTTGGCGGGTATCTACGAGCAGTACTTC. This sequence encodes CASSLAGIYEQYF. The whole variable domain, remainder taken from reference TRBV5-1 and TRBJ2-7, is KAGVTQTPRYLIKTRGQQVTLSCSPISGHRSVSWYQQTPGQGLQFLFEYFSETQRNKGNFPGRFSGRQFSNSRSEMNVSTLELGDSALYLCASSLAGIYEQYFGPGTRLTVT.

This chain links TRBV5-1 with TRBJ2-6; 12 bases align to TRBD1. The CDR3 length is 18 residues. Germline-derived CDR1 and CDR2 are SGHRS and YFSETQ. V trimming: 4 bases; J trimming: 4 bases; junction bases outside the gene matches: 9. The DNA for the CDR3 is TGCGCCAGCAGCCCGCCGGGACAGGGGGCGCTCGGGGCCAACGTCCTGACTTTC. It is translated as CASSPPGQGALGANVLTF.

This clone showed up just once. The chain uses TRBV5-1 and TRBJ1-3; TRBD1 agrees at 9 bases. The CDR3 sequence is 13 residues long. The ends lost 3 bases at V and 8 bases at J; junction bases unmatched: 3. Germline assignment: CDR1 SGHRS and CDR2 YFSETQ. This chain's CDR3 is CASSSQGADTIYF. The CDR3 DNA follows: TGCGCCAGCAGCTCACAGGGGGCAGACACCATATATTTT.

Here the CDR3 DNA reads TGTGCCAGCAGGACGGGACAGTTATATGGCTACACCTTC. It specifies CASRTGQLYGYTF. V is TRBV28 and J is TRBJ1-2; 7 bases match TRBD1. Germline V gives CDR1 MDHEN, CDR2 SYDVKM. V shed 6 bases and J 5 bases; nucleotides not matched to a gene: 6. The CDR3 runs to 13 residues.

The gene calls are TRBV3-1 (or the pseudogene TRBV3-2) and TRBJ1-6; TRBD1 is a possible D gene (5 bases). This CDR3 spans 12 amino acids. Germline V CDR1 and CDR2: LGHDT, YNNKEL (reference sequence). The V and J ends lost 3 bases and 15 bases respectively, with 12 bases between them. The CDR3 sequence is CASSHRGRGLHF. CDR3 coding DNA: TGTGCCAGCAGCCATAGAGGAAGGGGCCTCCACTTT.

V is TRBV5-1 and J is TRBJ1-3, with D unclear. V was cut by 2 bases and J by 0 bases, with 6 bases left in between. The germline V gene encodes CDR1 SGHRS and CDR2 YFSETQ. The CDR3 consists of 14 residues. Here the CDR3 reads CASSLTISGNTIYF. In nucleotides, the CDR3 is TGCGCCAGCAGCTTAACTATCTCTGGAAACACCATATATTTT.

This chain joins TRBV2 and TRBJ2-7; D remains ambiguous. The CDR3 length is 12 residues. Trimming cost V 6 bases and J 2 bases, with 8 bases left between them. Per germline, CDR1 SNHLY and CDR2 FYNNEI. This CDR3 reads CASSRLTYEQYF. The CDR3 region has the DNA TGTGCCAGCAGCCGTCTAACCTACGAGCAGTACTTC.

This chain uses TRBV28 with TRBJ1-1; D gene uncertain. From germline, CDR1 is MDHEN and CDR2 SYDVKM. This CDR3 contains 13 residues. V was clipped by 4 bases and J by 1 base, with 7 bases between them. CDR3 in DNA: TGTGCCAGCAGTTGGGCTCGGAACACTGAAGCTTTCTTT. Translation gives CASSWARNTEAFF.

The chain carries TRBV7-9 and TRBJ2-6, with D unclear. The CDR3 consists of 16 residues. Between the trimmed V and J ends, which lost 6 bases and 1 base, there was a span of 13 bases. Germline V gene data show CDR1 as SEHNR and CDR2 as FQNEAQ (reference sequence). CDR3 region: CASRHPNWSGANVLTF. Here the CDR3 DNA reads TGTGCCAGCAGGCACCCCAACTGGTCTGGGGCCAACGTCCTGACTTTC.

J is TRBJ1-1 and V is TRBV27, with D unclear. The V gene's germline CDR1 is MNHEY and CDR2 SMNVEV (reference sequence). The CDR3 length is 12 residues. V lost 1 base and J lost 7, with 7 bases in between. CDR3 coding DNA: TGTGCCAGCAGTTTATTGTCGGGTGAAGCTTTCTTT. Its protein is CASSLLSGEAFF.

V usage is TRBV27 and J usage is TRBJ1-6; 7 bases agree with TRBD1. CDR3 length equals 17 residues. The V segment lost 5 bases and the J segment 2 bases; nucleotides outside the gene matches: 9. Germline CDR1 is MNHEY and CDR2 is SMNVEV (reference sequence). CDR3 amino acids: CASSPQTGNAYNSPLHF. The CDR3 coding sequence is TGTGCCAGCAGTCCTCAGACAGGGAATGCCTATAATTCACCCCTCCACTTT.

The chain uses TRBV3-1 (or the pseudogene TRBV3-2) and TRBJ2-2, with 10 bases aligning to TRBD2. V gave up 5 bases and J gave up 6 bases; unmatched junction bases: 3. CDR1 and CDR2 (germline): LGHDT, YNNKEL (reference sequence). The CDR3 spans 14 residues. The CDR3 bases are TGTGCCAGCAGCTCAGCGGGAGGGGCCGGGGAGCTGTTTTTT. It codes for CASSSAGGAGELFF.

The chain recombines TRBV7-2 with TRBJ2-5; 7 nucleotides agree with TRBD2. The CDR3 covers 16 residues. V was clipped by 1 base and J by 1 base; unmatched bases: 6. Germline CDR1 is SGHTA and CDR2 is FQGNSA. CDR3 coding DNA: TGTGCCAGCAGCTTAGTAGGTACGGGAGGCCAAGAGACCCAGTACTTC. Its protein is CASSLVGTGGQETQYF.

The J gene is TRBJ2-3, the V gene TRBV5-1; TRBD2 is a possible D gene (6 bases). In germline, CDR1 is SGHRS, CDR2 YFSETQ. V gave up 0 bases and J gave up 6 bases, with 17 bases separating them. The length of the CDR3 is 16 residues. CDR3 nucleotides: TGCGCCAGCAGCTTGGACGGGGCGGCAGGGAGGGATACGCAGTATTTT. This gives the protein CASSLDGAAGRDTQYF. Combining the CDR3 with reference TRBV5-1 and TRBJ2-3 gives the whole variable domain KAGVTQTPRYLIKTRGQQVTLSCSPISGHRSVSWYQQTPGQGLQFLFEYFSETQRNKGNFPGRFSGRQFSNSRSEMNVSTLELGDSALYLCASSLDGAAGRDTQYFGPGTRLTVL.

The chain couples TRBV2 to TRBJ1-3; D is ambiguous. Between the trimmed V and J ends, which lost 4 bases and 10 bases, there was a span of 11 bases. The CDR3 totals 12 residues. Looked up from germline, CDR1 is SNHLY and CDR2 is FYNNEI. The CDR3 protein is CASSARIETIYF. Written as DNA, the CDR3 is TGTGCCAGCAGTGCCCGCATAGAAACCATATATTTT.

The V and J genes are TRBV5-1 and TRBJ1-5, with TRBD1 as a possible D gene (5 bases). Trimming shortened V by 0 bases and J by 5 bases, and 9 bases separated the two germline ends. Germline V lookup: CDR1 SGHRS, CDR2 YFSETQ. This CDR3 region has 14 residues. The CDR3 bases are TGCGCCAGCAGCTTGGACAGGAGGGATCAGCCCCAGCATTTT. Residues: CASSLDRRDQPQHF.

The genes are TRBV7-9 and TRBJ1-2; 9 bases fit TRBD1. The CDR3 has 17 amino acids. Germline CDR1 and CDR2: SEHNR and FQNEAQ (reference sequence). V lost 2 bases to trimming and J lost 2 bases; unmatched junction nucleotides: 9. This chain's CDR3 is CASSLSLSGTGNYGYTF. In DNA, the CDR3 is TGTGCCAGCAGCTTAAGCCTAAGTGGGACAGGGAACTATGGCTACACCTTC.

The V call is TRBV2, the J call TRBJ2-7, with 7 bases matching TRBD2. The V gene's germline CDR1 is SNHLY and CDR2 FYNNEI. The CDR3 spans 12 residues. The trim removed 7 bases at V and 3 bases at J, leaving 3 bases unmatched. DNA of the CDR3: TGTGCCAGCAATTCGGGAGGCTACGAGCAGTACTTC. This gives the protein CASNSGGYEQYF.

CDR3 region: CAISDGARPNYGYTF. In nucleotides, the CDR3 is TGTGCCATCAGTGATGGGGCACGCCCTAACTATGGCTACACCTTC. The rearrangement uses TRBV10-3 and TRBJ1-2; perhaps TRBD1 as D (5 bases). Germline values: CDR1 ENHRY, CDR2 SYGVKD. This CDR3 is 15 amino acids long. The ends were cut back, 3 bases at V and 0 bases at J, with 11 bases in the middle.

V usage is TRBV19 and J usage is TRBJ1-2; D may be TRBD1 (5 bases). V lost 3 bases, J lost 4 bases, and 15 bases lay in between. Germline values: CDR1 LNHDA, CDR2 SQIVND (reference sequence). This CDR3 region has 15 residues. CDR3 DNA sequence: TGTGCCAGTAGTATCAACAGGTCCGGAGCCTATGGCTACACCTTC. Amino acids: CASSINRSGAYGYTF.

The chain uses TRBV6-1 and TRBJ2-2; D not resolved. The CDR3 runs to 15 residues. Trimming took off 3 bases at V and 6 bases at J, with 14 bases between the two ends. Germline V gene data show CDR1 as MNHNS and CDR2 as SASEGT. The CDR3 loop is CASSEHRIRAGELFF. The CDR3 DNA reads as TGTGCCAGCAGTGAGCACCGCATCCGGGCCGGGGAGCTGTTTTTT.

The chain uses TRBV27 and TRBJ2-1; 10 positions agree with TRBD2. The CDR3 sequence is 15 residues long. The V gene end was trimmed by 6 bases and the J gene end by 6 bases; junction bases not matched to a gene: 8. Germline V CDR1 and CDR2: MNHEY, SMNVEV (reference sequence). Written as DNA, the CDR3 is TGTGCCAGCAGCCCTCGGACTAGCGGCCTCAATGAGCAGTTCTTC. Translated: CASSPRTSGLNEQFF.

The CDR3 bases are TGTGCCAGCAGTCACCCTAGAGAGACCCAGTACTTC. This gives the protein CASSHPRETQYF. The V call is TRBV6-5, the J call TRBJ2-5; D gene ambiguous. The CDR3 is made up of 12 amino acids. V was pared by 5 bases and J by 4 bases, with 8 bases between. Germline V gives CDR1 MNHEY, CDR2 SVGAGI.

The chain links TRBV5-1 to TRBJ2-2; 8 positions match TRBD2. V gave up 6 bases and J gave up 6 bases; unmatched junction bases: 7. This CDR3 has 14 residues. Germline V CDR1 and CDR2: SGHRS, YFSETQ. CDR3 loop: CASKETSVPGELFF. CDR3 nucleotides: TGCGCCAGCAAGGAGACTAGCGTTCCCGGGGAGCTGTTTTTT. Combining the CDR3 with reference TRBV5-1 and TRBJ2-2 gives the whole variable domain KAGVTQTPRYLIKTRGQQVTLSCSPISGHRSVSWYQQTPGQGLQFLFEYFSETQRNKGNFPGRFSGRQFSNSRSEMNVSTLELGDSALYLCASKETSVPGELFFGEGSRLTVL.